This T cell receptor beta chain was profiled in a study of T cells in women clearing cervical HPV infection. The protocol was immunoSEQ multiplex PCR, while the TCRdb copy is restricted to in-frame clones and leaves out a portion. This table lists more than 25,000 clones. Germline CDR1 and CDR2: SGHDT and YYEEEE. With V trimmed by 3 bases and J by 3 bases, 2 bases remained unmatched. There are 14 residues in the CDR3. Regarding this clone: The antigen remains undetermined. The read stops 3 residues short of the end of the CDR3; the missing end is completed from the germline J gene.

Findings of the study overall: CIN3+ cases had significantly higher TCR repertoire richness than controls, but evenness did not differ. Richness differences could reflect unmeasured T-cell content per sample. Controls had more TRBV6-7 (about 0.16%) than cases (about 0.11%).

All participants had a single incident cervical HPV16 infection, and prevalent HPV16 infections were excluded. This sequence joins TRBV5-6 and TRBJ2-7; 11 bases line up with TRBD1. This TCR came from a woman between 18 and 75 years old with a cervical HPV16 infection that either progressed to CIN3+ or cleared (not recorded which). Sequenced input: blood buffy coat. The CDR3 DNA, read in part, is TGTGCCAGCAGCTGGGGACAGGGGGTCTACGAG. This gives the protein CASSWGQGVYE. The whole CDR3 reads CASSWGQGVYEQYF.